This T cell receptor (beta chain) was identified in a study of CD8 T cells in ankylosing spondylitis. The CDR3 extends over 13 amino acids. Germline CDR1 is DFQATT and CDR2 is SNEGSKA (reference sequence). With 5 bases removed from V and 3 bases from J, the gap between germline ends came to 11 bases. TCRdb reprocessed the 5' RACE reads via MiXCR and lists one record per CDR3 protein. The sample has 500,000 to 550,000 distinct CDR3 sequences; roughly 13% are singletons. Study outcomes and limitations: Blood of patients with ankylosing spondylitis appeared to be characterized by a TCR beta motif of about eight highly homologous variants.

A remark on this clonotype: Its antigen is not known.

This TCR was recovered from a male donor with ankylosing spondylitis. The specimen sequenced was blood, either unsorted or a sorted T cell fraction (not recorded which). This rearrangement joins TRBV20-1 to TRBJ1-5, with D tentatively TRBD1 (6 bases). The CDR3 region has the DNA TGCAGTGCTCCCACAGGGCTCAATCAGCCCCAGCATTTT. Translated: CSAPTGLNQPQHF.